These T cell receptor beta chains were read from a single sample in a study of T cell responses to AZD1222 COVID-19 vaccine. Produced via immunoSEQ multiplex PCR; TCRdb's table is partial and in-frame only. The table lists about 140,000 clones, 80% to 95% of them singletons, with more than 5% in the top ten. The source material was peripheral blood, sampled on day 0 of AZD1222 vaccination. The receptor source for this set is an adult in good health. Both conserved end residues are part of each CDR3. D genes are given only for firm matches. Clone size is stated in some rows and not others, as once, few, many or a class when expanded.

j_gene	abundance	d_gene	v_gene	CDR3nt	CDR3aa
TRBJ2-1	.	.	TRBV11-1	TGTGCCAGCAGCTCCGTTGGGGCGGGTCTGGGGAGCGAGCAGTTCTTC	CASSSVGAGLGSEQFF
TRBJ1-5	.	.	TRBV29-1	TGCAGCGTTGTGGAGGGATTCTATAGCAATCAGCCCCAGCATTTT	CSVVEGFYSNQPQHF
TRBJ1-5	.	.	TRBV2	TGTGCCAGCAGTGATTCTGGGAAGAGTCAGCCCCAGCATTTT	CASSDSGKSQPQHF
TRBJ2-7	.	.	TRBV2	TGTGCCAGCAGTCGATGGTTCGAGCAGTACTTC	CASSRWFEQYF
TRBJ2-1	.	TRBD1	TRBV19	TGTGCCAGTAGTCAGACAGGGGTCTCCTACAATGAGCAGTTCTTC	CASSQTGVSYNEQFF
TRBJ2-3	once	.	TRBV6-5	TGTGCCAGCAGTTACCTCTGGGGCCCGCAGTATTTT	CASSYLWGPQYF
TRBJ1-2	.	.	TRBV10-3	TGTGCCATCAGTGATTTCCTCAGGGGAGAAAACTATGGCTACACCTTC	CAISDFLRGENYGYTF
TRBJ2-7	.	.	TRBV3-1/TRBV3-2	TGTGCCAGCAGCCAAGATAGGAGGGCTACTAACTACGAGCAGTACTTC	CASSQDRRATNYEQYF
TRBJ1-1	.	.	TRBV7-8	TGTGCCAGCAGCCGGGGGAGGTTTCAGGACACTGAAGCTTTCTTT	CASSRGRFQDTEAFF
TRBJ1-2	.	.	TRBV15	TGTGCCACCAGCAGAGTTGGACAGCCTAACTATGGCTACACCTTC	CATSRVGQPNYGYTF
TRBJ2-3	.	.	TRBV28	TGTGCCAGCAGTTTGTCTACAGATACGCAGTATTTT	CASSLSTDTQYF
TRBJ1-4	.	.	TRBV9	TGTGCCAGCAGCTATGACCGGGCTGAAAAACTGTTTTTT	CASSYDRAEKLFF
TRBJ2-1	.	.	TRBV10-3	TGTGCCATCAGTGACGGCGTCGGGGGCCACAATGAGCAGTTCTTC	CAISDGVGGHNEQFF
TRBJ1-1	.	TRBD1	TRBV6-5	TGTGCCAGCCGGGACAGGGGGGGGGTGAACACTGAAGCTTTCTTT	CASRDRGGVNTEAFF
TRBJ2-3	.	TRBD1	TRBV2	TGTGCCAGCAGTGCCATTACCGGGACAGCCGGCACAGATACGCAGTATTTT	CASSAITGTAGTDTQYF
TRBJ2-7	.	TRBD2	TRBV10-3	TGTGCCATCATGCGGGGGGGAGGCTACGAGCAGTACTTC	CAIMRGGGYEQYF
TRBJ1-2	.	.	TRBV14	TGTGCCAGCAGCCAAGGACTCTCCTATGGCTACACCTTC	CASSQGLSYGYTF
TRBJ1-1	.	.	TRBV14	TGTGCCAGCAGCCAAGAAGCCGCTGAAGCTTTCTTT	CASSQEAAEAFF
TRBJ2-1	.	TRBD1	TRBV7-6	TGTGCCAGCAGCTTAGGGCCCCAATCGGGACAGGGGGCCAATGAGCAGTTCTTC	CASSLGPQSGQGANEQFF
TRBJ1-1	.	.	TRBV20-1	TGCGGCTATGGGGGGGACACTGAAGCTTTCTTT	CGYGGDTEAFF
TRBJ2-1	.	TRBD2	TRBV12-5	TGTGCTAGTGGTTCCGCCCGGGAGGGTGAGCAGTTCTTC	CASGSAREGEQFF
TRBJ2-1	.	TRBD2	TRBV6-5	TGTGCGCAAGGTCTAGCGGGGGACGAGCAGTTCTTC	CAQGLAGDEQFF
TRBJ2-3	.	TRBD2	TRBV2	TGTGCCAGCACTAGGGACTACCCTAGCACAGATACGCAGTATTTT	CASTRDYPSTDTQYF
TRBJ1-2	.	.	TRBV18	TGTGCCAGCTCACCAAGCGGACAAGCCGCTTGGGGCTACACCTTC	CASSPSGQAAWGYTF
TRBJ2-6	.	.	TRBV5-1	TGCGCCAGCAGCTCGCACGACATTCCTGGGGCCAACGTCCTGACTTTC	CASSSHDIPGANVLTF
TRBJ2-5	.	TRBD2	TRBV13	TGTGCCAGCAGCTCCCAGCGGGGGGAAGAGACCCAGTACTTC	CASSSQRGEETQYF
TRBJ2-7	.	TRBD1	TRBV24-1	TGTGCCACCAGTGACGCCGGGACAGGGGATCACGAGCAGTACTTC	CATSDAGTGDHEQYF
TRBJ1-2	.	.	TRBV23-1	TGCGCCAGCAGGACCTCCGACGGCTACACCTTC	CASRTSDGYTF
TRBJ1-2	.	.	TRBV7-9	TGTGCCAGCACCTTAACTCTTAGGGGCGACTATGGCTACACCTTC	CASTLTLRGDYGYTF
TRBJ1-3	.	.	TRBV28	TGTGCCAGCAGTTTTGGGGGGCCTACGGGAAACACCATATATTTT	CASSFGGPTGNTIYF
TRBJ2-7	.	.	TRBV28	TGTGCCAGCAGGTACCGCCACAGGGTAGGCTCGTACGAGCAGTACTTC	CASRYRHRVGSYEQYF
TRBJ1-4	.	TRBD1	TRBV19	TGTGCCAGTAGAGGAGGGGGCGTCGGTGAAAAACTGTTTTTT	CASRGGGVGEKLFF
TRBJ2-1	.	.	TRBV7-9	TGTGCCAGCAGCACGGTTTCCGTCAACAATGAGCAGTTCTTC	CASSTVSVNNEQFF
TRBJ1-5	.	.	TRBV7-8	TGTGCCAGCAGCCTCGACTCCGGGGCTGGTCAGCCCCAGCATTTT	CASSLDSGAGQPQHF
TRBJ2-7	.	TRBD1	TRBV19	TGTGCCAGTAGGGAAATCGGGACAGGGGGCGGTCGGCAGTACTTC	CASREIGTGGGRQYF
TRBJ1-2	.	TRBD1	TRBV28	TGTGCCAGCAGTCCCGTCACCCGGGACAGACAATATGGCTACACCTTC	CASSPVTRDRQYGYTF
TRBJ1-6	.	TRBD1	TRBV2	TGTGCCAGCAGCCAAACAGGGGGCTACACCAATTCACCCCTCCACTTT	CASSQTGGYTNSPLHF
TRBJ1-2	.	.	TRBV6-5	TGTGCCAGCAGGGCTGGGGGACGCGGATCCGGTGGCTACACCTTC	CASRAGGRGSGGYTF
TRBJ2-2	few	.	TRBV24-1	TGTGCCACCAGTGAAGAACCGGACACCGGGGAGCTGTTTTTT	CATSEEPDTGELFF
TRBJ1-6	.	.	TRBV6-1	TGTGCCAGCAGTGAAGGAGCAGGGGCCCCATATTCACCCCTCCACTTT	CASSEGAGAPYSPLHF
TRBJ2-7	.	.	TRBV21-1	TGTGCCAGCAGATGTGCCAGTCACGAGCAGTACTTC	CASRCASHEQYF
TRBJ2-5	.	TRBD1	TRBV6-5	TGTGCCAGCAGAACAGACAGGGGGAGCGAGACCCAGTACTTC	CASRTDRGSETQYF
TRBJ1-1	.	.	TRBV29-1	TGCAGCGTTGAACTGAGGGCAATGAACACTGAAGCTTTCTTT	CSVELRAMNTEAFF
TRBJ2-1	.	.	TRBV29-1	TGCAGCGTTCGGACGACAGAGAGTATCGGGCAGTTCTTC	CSVRTTESIGQFF
TRBJ1-4	.	TRBD1	TRBV7-9	TGTGCCAGCAGCTTGGGGACAGGCATTAATGAAAAACTGTTTTTT	CASSLGTGINEKLFF
TRBJ1-5	.	.	TRBV12-3/TRBV12-4	TGTGCCAGCAGTTTAGGCTACGCTCAGCCCCAGCATTTT	CASSLGYAQPQHF
TRBJ1-5	.	.	TRBV29-1	TGCAGCGCCCAGGACGGACGGGGGGAGGGCCAGCATTTT	CSAQDGRGEGQHF
TRBJ2-7	once	.	TRBV28	TGTGCCAGCAGTTTAGGGGATGGGGGAGGATACGAGCAGTACTTC	CASSLGDGGGYEQYF
TRBJ2-7	.	.	TRBV5-1	TGCGCCAGCAGCTTGCAAGGGGGCTACGAGCAGTACTTC	CASSLQGGYEQYF
TRBJ1-1	.	TRBD1	TRBV5-1	TGCGCCAGCAGCGGACAGGGGTTAGGGAACACTGAAGCTTTCTTT	CASSGQGLGNTEAFF
TRBJ2-7	.	TRBD2	TRBV27	TGTGCCAGCAGTTTATCGAAAACTGTGGCTAGCGGGAGGGCGATGTTCACCTACGAGCAGTACTTC	CASSLSKTVASGRAMFTYEQYF
TRBJ2-2	.	.	TRBV7-6	TGTGCCAGCAGCTTAGATGTCGGGGCCGGGGAGCTGTTTTTT	CASSLDVGAGELFF
TRBJ1-1	.	.	TRBV28	TGTGCCAGCAGTTTATGGGCCACTTTCTTT	CASSLWATFF